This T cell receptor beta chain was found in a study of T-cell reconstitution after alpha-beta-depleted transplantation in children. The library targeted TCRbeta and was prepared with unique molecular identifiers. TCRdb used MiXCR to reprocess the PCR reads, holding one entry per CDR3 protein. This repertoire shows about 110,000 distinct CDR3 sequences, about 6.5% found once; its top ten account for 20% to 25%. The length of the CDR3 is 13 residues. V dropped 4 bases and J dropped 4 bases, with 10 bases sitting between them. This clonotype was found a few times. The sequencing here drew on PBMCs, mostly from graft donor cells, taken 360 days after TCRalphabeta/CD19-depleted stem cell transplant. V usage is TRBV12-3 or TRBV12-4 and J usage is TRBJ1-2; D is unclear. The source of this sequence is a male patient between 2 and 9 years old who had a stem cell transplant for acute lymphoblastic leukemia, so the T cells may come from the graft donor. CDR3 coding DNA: TGTGCCAGCAGTTCTGCCCTTGTCTATGGCTACACCTTC. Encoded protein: CASSSALVYGYTF.